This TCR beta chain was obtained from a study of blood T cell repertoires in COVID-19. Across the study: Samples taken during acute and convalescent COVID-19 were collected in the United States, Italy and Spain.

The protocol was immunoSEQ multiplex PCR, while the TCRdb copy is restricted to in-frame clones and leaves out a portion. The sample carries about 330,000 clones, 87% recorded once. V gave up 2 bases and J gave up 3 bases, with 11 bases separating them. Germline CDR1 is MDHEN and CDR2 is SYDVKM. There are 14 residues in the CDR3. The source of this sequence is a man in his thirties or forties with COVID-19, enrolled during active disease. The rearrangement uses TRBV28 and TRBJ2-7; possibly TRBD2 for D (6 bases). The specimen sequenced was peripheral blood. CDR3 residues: CASSLGGEDYEQYF. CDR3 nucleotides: TGTGCCAGCAGTTTAGGAGGGGAGGACTACGAGCAGTACTTC. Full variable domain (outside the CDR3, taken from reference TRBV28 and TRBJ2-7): DVKVTQSSRYLVKRTGEKVFLECVQDMDHENMFWYRQDPGLGLRLIYFSYDVKMKEKGDIPEGYSVSREKKERFSLILESASTNQTSMYLCASSLGGEDYEQYFGPGTRLTVT.